This TCR beta chain appears in the sequencing data of a study of CD8+CD57+ T cells in acquired aplastic anemia. Study overall: DNA from sorted CD4+ and CD8+ cells averaged roughly 3.2 ug. General study findings and limits: Sharing between patients and controls was observed for around 30 CD8+ CDR3 sequences.

Per the germline V gene, CDR1 is SNHLY and CDR2 is FYNNEI. The CDR3 spans 15 residues. V was clipped by 5 bases and J by 1 base, with 15 bases between them. Sequencing was done on patients that had shown CD8+CD57+ cell expansion by flow cytometry. Acquired aplastic anemia of severe grade affected all patients. Of note for this clonotype: Its cognate antigen is unknown.

Genomic DNA, serving as template, underwent TCR beta VDJ and CDR3 profiling. In TCRdb, the reads were re-called with MiXCR into one record per CDR3 protein. The repertoire includes about 54,000 distinct CDR3 sequences, roughly three fifths of them detected once, and about 16% sits in the top ten. Specimen: sorted CD4+, CD8+, or CD8+CD57+ T cells (not recorded which) from PBMCs. The genes are TRBV2 and TRBJ2-7; a weak D match, TRBD2 (5 bases). The TCR originated in a human donor with aplastic anemia. The CDR3 loop reads CASSYVGDNSYEQYF. The CDR3 region has the DNA TGTGCCAGCAGTTACGTGGGAGACAATTCCTACGAGCAGTACTTC.